The 4 T cell receptor beta chains below all came from one sample that was sequenced in a study of a mutant IDH1 vaccine in newly diagnosed glioma. Their cognate antigens are unknown. Method: immunoSEQ multiplex PCR; TCRdb's copy keeps in-frame clones and lacks some. This sample yields about 42,000 clones, of which over 75% are seen a single time; 1.7% belongs to the top ten. As for time point: week 5, during vaccination. A single vaccine dose contained 300 ug of mutant IDH1 20-mer peptide, and topical imiquimod was used with it. The material was PBMCs, obtained from a glioma patient whose treatment included an IDH1 peptide vaccine. These receptors were collected from a man in his forties with glioma.

The chain carries TRBV5-1 and TRBJ2-7; D perhaps matches TRBD2 (5 bases). In germline, CDR1 is SGHRS, CDR2 YFSETQ. V was cut by 4 bases and J by 2 bases, with 16 bases left in between. The CDR3 length is 15 residues. DNA for the CDR3: TGCGCCAGCAGCCCGGGGTCTCAGCGCCCCTACGAGCAGTACTTC. It is translated as CASSPGSQRPYEQYF.

This clone was recorded only once. The chain is built from TRBV5-5 and TRBJ2-1, with 10 positions matching TRBD2. J lost 3 bases, V lost 5 bases, and 2 bases had no gene match. This CDR3 has 14 amino acids. Per germline, CDR1 SGHKS and CDR2 YYEKEE (reference sequence). The CDR3 DNA reads TGTGCCAGCAGAGCGGGAGGGCTCTACAATGAGCAGTTCTTC. Its translation is CASRAGGLYNEQFF. The variable domain in full, with the rest retrieved from reference TRBV5-5 and TRBJ2-1, is DAGVTQSPTHLIKTRGQQVTLRCSPISGHKSVSWYQQVLGQGPQFIFQYYEKEERGRGNFPDRFSARQFPNYSSELNVNALLLGDSALYLCASRAGGLYNEQFFGPGTRLTVL.

The chain uses TRBV4-1 and TRBJ2-4; D might be TRBD1 (5 bases). Germline assignment: CDR1 MGHRA and CDR2 YSYEKL. The CDR3 contains 15 residues. Trimming stripped 0 bases from V and 8 bases from J, with 14 bases between. The CDR3 DNA follows: TGCGCCAGCAGCCAAGAAGCAGGGATCCGAGACATTCAGTACTTC. Its translation is CASSQEAGIRDIQYF.

This clone came up a few times. The chain carries TRBV10-3 and TRBJ2-6, with a tentative D call TRBD1 (6 bases). CDR1 and CDR2 from the germline V gene are ENHRY and SYGVKD. The length of the CDR3 is 14 residues. V lost 6 bases, J lost 4 bases, and 10 bases lay in between. This CDR3 is CAIRDSSGANVLTF. CDR3 nucleotide sequence: TGTGCCATCAGGGACAGTTCCGGGGCCAACGTCCTGACTTTC.